This record covers a single T cell receptor (beta chain). The antigen is undetermined. This sample was taken from a study of T cell responses to AZD1222 COVID-19 vaccine. Profiled with immunoSEQ multiplex PCR; TCRdb holds only in-frame clones, not every one. The table includes tens of thousands of clones, 85% to 90% detected once. This CDR3 has 15 amino acids. V was trimmed by 6 bases and J by 0 bases, leaving 10 bases between them. The germline V gene has CDR1 SGHKS and CDR2 YYEKEE (reference sequence). Broader study findings: Dominant at 160-218 and 743-854, vaccine-associated CD4 TCRs also spanned spike. Baseline seropositives among AZD1222 recipients totaled only 6 or 7. Close to half of spike-specific TCRs reportedly recognize unmutated variant regions.

Combined were second doses at about 4 or about 12 weeks. Sample: peripheral blood, taken 28 days after the second AZD1222 dose. This TCR derives from an adult who received the AZD1222 COVID-19 vaccine. The rearrangement joins TRBV5-5 to TRBJ1-6, with a tentative D call TRBD1 (6 bases). The CDR3 loop reads CASTQTGSYNSPLHF. CDR3 DNA sequence: TGTGCCAGCACACAGACAGGCTCCTATAATTCACCCCTCCACTTT.